This is a list of T cell receptor beta chains from one sample in a study of blood T cell repertoires in COVID-19. The assay was immunoSEQ multiplex PCR, and TCRdb's table has in-frame clones only and misses some. The sample shows 300,000 or so clones, around 87% of them seen only once. The sample was peripheral blood. Receptors originate from a woman in her 40s who had recovered from COVID-19. The CDR3 runs from the conserved cysteine through the conserved F or W. D genes are given only for firm matches.

len: 16
j_gene: TRBJ2-3
d_gene: TRBD2
v_gene: TRBV5-1
CDR3aa: CASSLGVSGGLDTQYF
CDR3nt: TGCGCCAGCAGCTTGGGTGTTAGCGGGGGGCTAGATACGCAGTATTTT

len: 15
j_gene: TRBJ2-5
d_gene: -
v_gene: TRBV5-4
CDR3aa: CASSLENQALETQYF
CDR3nt: TGTGCCAGCAGCTTGGAGAATCAGGCCCTAGAGACCCAGTACTTC

len: 14
j_gene: TRBJ1-3
d_gene: -
v_gene: TRBV7-2
CDR3aa: CASSRAGSGNTIYF
CDR3nt: TGTGCCAGCAGCCGCGCGGGTTCTGGAAACACCATATATTTT

len: 18
j_gene: TRBJ1-1
d_gene: TRBD1
v_gene: TRBV5-1
CDR3aa: CASSLGWTGLGVSAEAFF
CDR3nt: TGCGCCAGCAGCTTGGGGTGGACAGGGTTAGGCGTTTCGGCTGAAGCTTTCTTT

len: 13
j_gene: TRBJ2-7
d_gene: -
v_gene: TRBV29-1
CDR3aa: CSVSQGNFYEQYF
CDR3nt: TGCAGCGTTAGCCAGGGGAATTTCTACGAGCAGTACTTC

len: 15
j_gene: TRBJ2-5
d_gene: -
v_gene: TRBV9
CDR3aa: CASSVGRTAGETQYF
CDR3nt: TGTGCCAGCAGCGTAGGGAGGACAGCCGGCGAGACCCAGTACTTC

len: 12
j_gene: TRBJ1-1
d_gene: TRBD1
v_gene: TRBV5-1
CDR3aa: CASSLQGAEAFF
CDR3nt: TGCGCCAGCAGCTTACAGGGGGCTGAAGCTTTCTTT

len: 14
j_gene: TRBJ1-4
d_gene: TRBD1
v_gene: TRBV19
CDR3aa: CASSYRGPNEKLFF
CDR3nt: TGTGCCAGTAGTTACAGGGGGCCTAATGAAAAACTGTTTTTT

len: 15
j_gene: TRBJ2-5
d_gene: TRBD1
v_gene: TRBV4-3
CDR3aa: CASSHLRTGEETQYF
CDR3nt: TGCGCCAGCAGCCACCTTCGGACAGGGGAAGAGACCCAGTACTTC

len: 15
j_gene: TRBJ2-4
d_gene: TRBD1
v_gene: TRBV30
CDR3aa: CAWSSTGAAKNIQYF
CDR3nt: TGTGCCTGGAGTAGCACAGGGGCAGCCAAAAACATTCAGTACTTC

len: 15
j_gene: TRBJ2-2
d_gene: -
v_gene: TRBV15
CDR3aa: CATSWGSTNGGELFF
CDR3nt: TGTGCCACCAGCTGGGGCTCCACAAACGGCGGGGAGCTGTTTTTT

len: 14
j_gene: TRBJ2-5
d_gene: -
v_gene: TRBV5-1
CDR3aa: CASSDRSGLETQYF
CDR3nt: TGCGCCAGCAGCGACAGGTCCGGGCTAGAGACCCAGTACTTC

len: 15
j_gene: TRBJ2-1
d_gene: -
v_gene: TRBV28
CDR3aa: CASSLGGDEDNEQFF
CDR3nt: TGTGCCAGCAGTTTAGGAGGGGATGAGGACAATGAGCAGTTCTTC

len: 15
j_gene: TRBJ1-1
d_gene: -
v_gene: TRBV18
CDR3aa: CASSPLGGGNTEAFF
CDR3nt: TGTGCCAGCTCACCACTCGGGGGGGGGAACACTGAAGCTTTCTTT

len: 12
j_gene: TRBJ1-2
d_gene: -
v_gene: TRBV7-9
CDR3aa: CASSLASGGSDF
CDR3nt: TGTGCCAGCAGCTTAGCGAGCGGGGGGAGCGACTTC

len: 13
j_gene: TRBJ1-2
d_gene: TRBD1
v_gene: TRBV7-9
CDR3aa: CASSQGALGGYTF
CDR3nt: TGTGCCAGCAGCCAGGGGGCCCTCGGGGGCTACACCTTC

len: 15
j_gene: TRBJ2-1
d_gene: -
v_gene: TRBV3-1/TRBV3-2
CDR3aa: CASSHRSRSYNEQFF
CDR3nt: TGTGCCAGCAGCCACAGGTCCCGCTCCTACAATGAGCAGTTCTTC

len: 16
j_gene: TRBJ2-3
d_gene: -
v_gene: TRBV5-1
CDR3aa: CASSLALDPSTDTQYF
CDR3nt: TGCGCCAGCAGCTTGGCCCTAGACCCAAGCACAGATACGCAGTATTTT